The next 20 T cell receptor beta chains were all read from a single sample in a study of blood T cell repertoires in COVID-19. Clones were sequenced by immunoSEQ multiplex PCR, and TCRdb holds only the in-frame ones, with some missing. This table holds 150,000 or so clones, approximately 86% found once. The sample consisted of peripheral blood. These TCRs come from a man aged 60 to 69 with acute or convalescent COVID-19.

V usage is TRBV2 and J usage is TRBJ1-1; 10 bases align to TRBD1. Trimming at V came to 6 bases and at J to 6 bases, leaving 10 bases not matched to a gene. The CDR3 runs to 15 residues. Germline values: CDR1 SNHLY, CDR2 FYNNEI. DNA of the CDR3: TGTGCCAGCAGCGACAGGGGGCTGGGACTCTCTGAAGCTTTCTTT. It is translated as CASSDRGLGLSEAFF.

This chain connects TRBV27 to TRBJ2-4, with D hard to call. V was pared by 3 bases and J by 7 bases, with 16 bases between. CDR1 is MNHEY, CDR2 SMNVEV, per germline (reference sequence). The CDR3 extends over 15 amino acids. This chain's CDR3 is CASSFPKFRQNIQYF. Written as DNA, the CDR3 is TGTGCCAGCAGTTTCCCTAAATTCAGGCAGAACATTCAGTACTTC.

This chain joins TRBV5-4 and TRBJ2-5, with D maybe TRBD2 (5 bases). Between the trimmed V and J ends, which lost 3 bases and 2 bases, there was a span of 14 bases. Per the germline V gene, CDR1 is SGHNT and CDR2 is YYREEE (reference sequence). This CDR3 spans 15 amino acids. The CDR3 loop reads CASSSRTPEQETQYF. The CDR3 DNA follows: TGTGCCAGCAGCTCTCGGACTCCGGAACAAGAGACCCAGTACTTC. Full variable domain (rest looked up from reference TRBV5-4 and TRBJ2-5): ETGVTQSPTHLIKTRGQQVTLRCSSQSGHNTVSWYQQALGQGPQFIFQYYREEENGRGNFPPRFSGLQFPNYSSELNVNALELDDSALYLCASSSRTPEQETQYFGPGTRLLVL.

This clone was seen a single time. The rearrangement links TRBV5-1 to TRBJ2-1; 10 positions agree with TRBD2. V was clipped by 8 bases and J by 9 bases; unmatched bases: 11. The CDR3 sequence is 14 residues long. Germline CDR1 SGHRS, CDR2 YFSETQ. Here the CDR3 DNA reads TGCGCCAGTCTTGGAGTAGCGGGAGGCGGTGAGCAGTTCTTC. It is translated as CASLGVAGGGEQFF.

This clone came up once. This chain links TRBV5-1 with TRBJ2-7, with 9 bases identical to TRBD1. V lost 2 bases and J lost 4; bases outside the gene matches: 1. The length of the CDR3 is 13 residues. Germline-derived CDR1 and CDR2 are SGHRS and YFSETQ. The CDR3 is CASSLQGAYEQYF. CDR3 bases: TGCGCCAGCAGCTTACAGGGGGCGTACGAGCAGTACTTC. Full variable domain (rest looked up from reference TRBV5-1 and TRBJ2-7): KAGVTQTPRYLIKTRGQQVTLSCSPISGHRSVSWYQQTPGQGLQFLFEYFSETQRNKGNFPGRFSGRQFSNSRSEMNVSTLELGDSALYLCASSLQGAYEQYFGPGTRLTVT.

The J gene is TRBJ1-5, the V gene TRBV2; 8 nucleotides line up with TRBD1. The germline CDR1 and CDR2 sequences are SNHLY and FYNNEI. The CDR3 contains 16 residues. Trimming took 0 bases from V and 5 from J; bases not matched to a gene: 6. The DNA of the CDR3 is TGTGCCAGCAGTGAAGCGACCCGGGACAGGTATCAGCCCCAGCATTTT. This gives the protein CASSEATRDRYQPQHF.

J is TRBJ1-5 and V is TRBV16; D remains unclear. The CDR3 has 13 residues. V shed 4 bases and J shed 6 bases, with 10 bases lying between them. Germline V lookup: CDR1 KGHSY, CDR2 FQNENV. In DNA, the CDR3 is TGTGCCAGCAGCCGAACAGAGAGTCAGCCCCAGCATTTT. Residues: CASSRTESQPQHF.

The chain combines TRBV10-3 with TRBJ1-2; D is undetermined. The CDR3 spans 11 residues. With 2 bases removed from V and 8 bases from J, the gap between germline ends came to 6 bases. Germline V gives CDR1 ENHRY, CDR2 SYGVKD. The CDR3 sequence: CAISEGRGYTF. The CDR3 bases are TGTGCCATCAGTGAGGGGAGGGGCTACACCTTC.

This clone was seen more than once but under ten times. The junction departs from the called germline gene at one end, perhaps through a read error. The rearrangement joins TRBV15 to TRBJ1-4, with D tentatively TRBD1 (6 bases). CDR1 LNHNV and CDR2 YYDKDF come from the germline V gene (reference sequence). The CDR3 has 16 amino acids. The CDR3: CATSRDSGTTNEKLFF. The CDR3, as DNA: TGTGCCACCAGCAGAGATTCCGGGACAACAAATGAAAAACTGTTTTTT.

V gene TRBV4-1 combines with J gene TRBJ2-5; D may be TRBD1 (5 bases). CDR1 is MGHRA and CDR2 is YSYEKL in the germline V gene. V shed 1 base and J shed 7 bases, with 13 bases lying between them. The CDR3 extends over 14 amino acids. The CDR3 nucleotides are TGCGCCAGCAGCCAAGTTCAGGGTCGAGGGACCCAGTACTTC. Protein product: CASSQVQGRGTQYF.

In this sample, this clone turned up once. The V call is TRBV7-3, the J call TRBJ2-2; 8 bases map to TRBD1. CDR3 length: 17 amino acids. Germline V gene data show CDR1 as SGHTA and CDR2 as FQGTGA. After removal of 3 bases from V and 0 bases from J, the junction contained 6 bases not matched to a gene. The CDR3 is CASSFSPDRANTGELFF. In DNA, the CDR3 is TGTGCCAGCAGCTTTTCGCCGGACAGGGCGAACACCGGGGAGCTGTTTTTT. Variable domain in full (rest from reference TRBV7-3 and TRBJ2-2): GAGVSQTPSNKVTEKGKYVELRCDPISGHTALYWYRQSLGQGPEFLIYFQGTGAADDSGLPNDRFFAVRPEGSVSTLKIQRTERGDSAVYLCASSFSPDRANTGELFFGEGSRLTVL.

The J gene is TRBJ1-6, the V gene TRBV27; D is unclear. The CDR3 extends over 15 amino acids. Germline-derived CDR1 and CDR2 are MNHEY and SMNVEV (reference sequence). V was cut by 0 bases and J by 4 bases, with 7 bases left in between. The CDR3 nucleotides are TGTGCCAGCAGTTTATCAGAGGGTTATAATTCACCCCTCCACTTT. Residues: CASSLSEGYNSPLHF.

V and J are TRBV23-1 and TRBJ2-7, with TRBD2 identical over 10 bases. TRBV23-1 is an ORF, and what it does is uncertain. Trimming took 7 bases from V and 2 from J; bases not matched to a gene: 14. This CDR3 is 17 amino acids long. Here the CDR3 DNA reads TGCGCCAGCACCTGCCGTTTCGGACTAGCGGAAGCCTACGAGCAGTACTTC. Its protein product is CASTCRFGLAEAYEQYF.

This chain links TRBV28 with TRBJ1-1; 10 positions match TRBD1. Germline V gene sequence: CDR1 MDHEN, CDR2 SYDVKM. The CDR3 has 14 amino acids. Losses at the gene ends were 6 bases for V and 2 bases for J; bases not matched to a gene: 3. CDR3 residues: CASRATGGNTEAFF. The CDR3 DNA sequence: TGTGCCAGCAGAGCGACAGGGGGCAACACTGAAGCTTTCTTT.

The chain combines TRBV19 with TRBJ2-3; 11 nucleotides agree with TRBD2. Germline loops: CDR1 LNHDA, CDR2 SQIVND (reference sequence). Losses at the gene ends were 7 bases for V and 2 bases for J; bases not matched to a gene: 8. CDR3 length equals 16 residues. CDR3 nucleotides: TGTGCCAGTAAGTCGCTAGCGGGAGGTCCCACAGATACGCAGTATTTT. It encodes CASKSLAGGPTDTQYF.

The V and J genes are TRBV9 and TRBJ2-5, with a weak D call TRBD2 (5 bases). Trimming shortened V by 0 bases and J by 4 bases, and 10 bases separated the two germline ends. The CDR3 sequence is 14 residues long. Germline V gene data show CDR1 as SGDLS and CDR2 as YYNGEE. CDR3 in DNA: TGTGCCAGCAGCGTAGGGGGAGCTATAGAGACCCAGTACTTC. Its protein is CASSVGGAIETQYF.

This clone has only a few counts. The same CDR3 can be traced to other DNA sequences in this sample. V usage is TRBV5-1 and J usage is TRBJ1-5; D may be TRBD1 (5 bases). With 1 base removed from V and 1 base from J, the gap between germline ends came to 9 bases. The germline CDR1 and CDR2 sequences are SGHRS and YFSETQ. This CDR3 has 15 amino acids. The CDR3 spells CASSLTGVSNQPQHF. The CDR3 DNA is TGCGCCAGCAGCTTGACGGGGGTGAGCAATCAGCCCCAGCATTTT. Combining the CDR3 with reference TRBV5-1 and TRBJ1-5 gives the whole variable domain KAGVTQTPRYLIKTRGQQVTLSCSPISGHRSVSWYQQTPGQGLQFLFEYFSETQRNKGNFPGRFSGRQFSNSRSEMNVSTLELGDSALYLCASSLTGVSNQPQHFGDGTRLSIL.

The chain links TRBV29-1 to TRBJ1-2, with no clear D. Trimming took 3 bases from V and 2 from J, leaving 13 bases between them. The CDR3 consists of 14 residues. The germline V gene encodes CDR1 SQVTM and CDR2 ANQGSEA. CDR3 loop: CSVDLAGNNYGYTF. The CDR3 region has the DNA TGCAGCGTTGACCTAGCAGGCAACAACTATGGCTACACCTTC.

This chain connects TRBV20-1 to TRBJ2-7; 14 positions match TRBD2. This CDR3 is 14 amino acids long. Germline assignment: CDR1 DFQATT and CDR2 SNEGSKA (reference sequence). The J segment lost 8 bases and the V segment lost 3 bases, leaving 6 bases of the junction unmatched. DNA of the CDR3: TGCAGTGCTAGTGGGGGGACTAGCGGGAGCAAGCAGTACTTC. Amino acid sequence: CSASGGTSGSKQYF.

This chain uses TRBV7-8 with TRBJ2-5, with 8 bases lining up with TRBD1. This CDR3 has 12 residues. Trimming took 3 bases from V and 10 from J; bases not matched to a gene: 4. Germline loops: CDR1 SGHVS, CDR2 FQNEAQ. In DNA, the CDR3 is TGTGCCAGCAGCTTCAACAGGGGGGACCAGTACTTC. Its translation: CASSFNRGDQYF.